Listed here are 29 T cell receptor beta chains from one sample, sequenced in a study of blood T cells in healthy people across ages. A J-beta primer mix and a sample-barcoded 5' primer were used in a second PCR of roughly 6 to 11 cycles. TCRdb re-called the 5' RACE reads through MiXCR, storing one row per CDR3 protein. The sample carries around 1,700,000 distinct CDR3 sequences, roughly 28% recorded once. Sequenced material: blood. These receptors were collected from a woman younger than 45 in good health.

This clonotype was seen a few times. V usage is TRBV12-3 or TRBV12-4 and J usage is TRBJ2-1; 10 bases are a match to TRBD2. This CDR3 region has 17 residues. Trimming at V came to 5 bases and at J to 4 bases, leaving 11 bases not matched to a gene. CDR3 in DNA: TGTGCCAGCAGTATCCGGGGAGCGGGAGGGGGTTACAATGAGCAGTTCTTC. Its translation: CASSIRGAGGGYNEQFF.

This chain links TRBV20-1 with TRBJ2-1; 11 nucleotides match TRBD2. Germline CDR1 reads DFQATT; CDR2 reads SNEGSKA (reference sequence). The CDR3 runs 15 residues. The V segment lost 5 bases and the J segment 7 bases; nucleotides outside the gene matches: 10. CDR3 region: CSAEKLAGDPNEQFF. The CDR3 DNA reads TGCAGTGCTGAGAAACTAGCGGGGGACCCGAATGAGCAGTTCTTC.

This clonotype was detected only a few times. The rearrangement uses TRBV5-6 and TRBJ2-3; D tentatively reads TRBD1 or TRBD2 (5 bases each). Trimming shortened V by 1 base and J by 1 base, and 10 bases separated the two germline ends. This CDR3 spans 15 amino acids. Germline CDR1 SGHDT, CDR2 YYEEEE. The CDR3 region has the DNA TGTGCCAGCAGCTTGAGACAGAGGGGCACAGATACGCAGTATTTT. It translates to CASSLRQRGTDTQYF.

This chain connects TRBV30 to TRBJ2-1; no clear D gene. Looked up from germline, CDR1 is GTSNPN and CDR2 is SVGIG (reference sequence). This CDR3 is 12 amino acids long. V was shortened by 2 bases and J by 9 bases, with 11 bases between the two germline ends. The CDR3 DNA reads TGTGCCTGGAGTCGTGGGGTCGGTGAGCAGTTCTTC. Amino acid sequence: CAWSRGVGEQFF.

The rearrangement links TRBV19 to TRBJ1-2; possibly TRBD1 for D (5 bases). This CDR3 has 13 residues. Between the trimmed V and J ends, which lost 7 bases and 2 bases, there was a span of 11 bases. Germline CDR1 is LNHDA and CDR2 is SQIVND (reference sequence). CDR3 DNA: TGTGCCAGTAAGGATTGGGGCAACTATGGCTACACCTTC. This codes for CASKDWGNYGYTF.

The chain has TRBV24-1 and TRBJ2-1, with 15 bases fitting TRBD2. Trimming removed 7 bases from V and 9 bases from J; junction bases left unmatched: 6. The CDR3 has 15 amino acids. CDR1 is KGHDR, CDR2 SFDVKD, per germline. This CDR3 is CATSSGTSGGIEQFF. CDR3 bases: TGTGCCACCAGCTCCGGGACTAGCGGGGGGATTGAGCAGTTCTTC.

This chain links TRBV20-1 with TRBJ2-1; D uncertain. The ends were cut back, 0 bases at V and 10 bases at J, with 7 bases in the middle. The CDR3 has 11 amino acids. CDR1 and CDR2 from the germline V gene are DFQATT and SNEGSKA (reference sequence). CDR3 DNA: TGCAGTGCTAGAGATAGGGAAGAGCAGTTCTTC. Its protein is CSARDREEQFF.

For this clonotype: A much larger clone lies a single base off, so this may be a read error. The J gene is TRBJ2-1, the V gene TRBV24-1, with a possible D match to TRBD1 (6 bases). CDR3 size: 14 residues. CDR1 and CDR2 from the germline V gene are KGHDR and SFDVKD. Trimming shortened V by 5 bases and J by 8 bases, and 15 bases separated the two germline ends. CDR3 DNA: TGTGCCACCAGTGGTAGGACAGTCGAGGATGAGCAGTTCTTC. It encodes CATSGRTVEDEQFF.

There are a few counts of this clonotype. The V gene is TRBV4-3, the J gene TRBJ2-1; D is unclear. There are 15 residues in the CDR3. CDR1 LGHNA and CDR2 YSLEER come from the germline V gene. Trimming shortened V by 0 bases and J by 3 bases, and 9 bases separated the two germline ends. CDR3 in DNA: TGCGCCAGCAGCCAAGAAGGCTCGGGCTACAATGAGCAGTTCTTC. This gives the protein CASSQEGSGYNEQFF.

The J gene is TRBJ2-1, the V gene TRBV12-3 or TRBV12-4; 8 nucleotides match TRBD1. This CDR3 has 13 residues. The trim removed 5 bases at V and 13 bases at J, leaving 10 bases unmatched. The CDR3 loop is CASSTDRVATQFF. The CDR3 DNA reads as TGTGCCAGCAGTACGGACAGGGTTGCGACCCAGTTCTTC.

This clonotype was found many times. CDR3 residues: CASKPTGDSYEQYF. CDR3 bases: TGTGCCAGCAAGCCGACAGGGGACTCCTACGAGCAGTACTTC. The V call is TRBV6-1, the J call TRBJ2-7; 8 nucleotides agree with TRBD1. Looked up from germline, CDR1 is MNHNS and CDR2 is SASEGT. J gave up 0 bases and V 7 bases, and 5 bases lay outside the gene matches. The CDR3 spans 14 residues.

The chain uses TRBV4-2 and TRBJ2-1; TRBD2 matches at 8 bases. This CDR3 spans 16 amino acids. V shed 0 bases, J shed 2 bases, and the junction held 3 bases outside the gene matches. The germline V gene encodes CDR1 LGHNA and CDR2 YNFKEQ. The CDR3 DNA sequence: TGTGCCAGCAGCCAAGAGGGCGGGGGGACCTACAATGAGCAGTTCTTC. Its protein is CASSQEGGGTYNEQFF.

The V gene is TRBV5-1, the J gene TRBJ1-2; D ambiguous. Germline values: CDR1 SGHRS, CDR2 YFSETQ. CDR3 length: 14 amino acids. The V end lost 6 bases, the J end lost 6 bases, and 18 bases lay between the germline ends. The CDR3 protein is CASTETGTVNGYTF. CDR3 nucleotides: TGCGCCAGCACGGAAACCGGAACAGTGAATGGCTACACCTTC.

The rearrangement joins TRBV29-1 to TRBJ1-1, with D hard to call. There are 9 residues in the CDR3. Trimming shortened V by 2 bases and J by 6 bases, and 1 base separated the two germline ends. Germline V gene lookup returns CDR1 SQVTM and CDR2 ANQGSEA. The CDR3 sequence is CSVESEAFF. Written as DNA, the CDR3 is TGCAGCGTTGAATCTGAAGCTTTCTTT.

This chain joins TRBV7-3 and TRBJ2-1, with D perhaps matching TRBD2 (6 bases). The V gene lost 2 bases and the J gene lost 4 bases, with 12 bases spanning the gap. Germline assignment: CDR1 SGHTA and CDR2 FQGTGA. The CDR3 has 15 residues. CDR3 DNA: TGTGCCAGCAGCTTACTGGCGGGGTATTACAATGAGCAGTTCTTC. It yields the protein CASSLLAGYYNEQFF.

Remarks on this clonotype: Since a much larger clone is just one base distant, this may be a read error. The rearrangement joins TRBV7-2 to TRBJ2-4, with 12 nucleotides matching TRBD1. The J call may be wrong; the DNA end is better matched by TRBJ2-7. The germline gives CDR1 SGHTA, CDR2 FQGNSA. The CDR3 contains 17 residues. This CDR3 reads CASGLGGTGGYTYEQYF. The CDR3 region has the DNA TGTGCCAGCGGCTTAGGTGGGACAGGGGGCTATACCTACGAGCAGTACTTC.

This clonotype was detected ten times or more. The chain couples TRBV6-2 or TRBV6-3 to TRBJ2-5; D is unclear. This CDR3 comprises 12 residues. V lost 0 bases and J 5 bases, leaving 4 bases between the germline ends. Germline CDR1 is MNHEY and CDR2 is SVGEGT. CDR3 sequence (DNA): TGTGCCAGCAGTTACTCGTCGGAGACCCAGTACTTC. Amino acid sequence: CASSYSSETQYF.

This clonotype was found many times. The chain is built from TRBV5-1 and TRBJ2-7; D possibly corresponds to TRBD1 (6 bases). Germline V gene lookup returns CDR1 SGHRS and CDR2 YFSETQ. V gave up 2 bases and J gave up 3 bases, with 12 bases separating them. This CDR3 is 14 amino acids long. The CDR3 DNA reads as TGCGCCAGCAGCTTTGGGACATATGGCTACGAGCAGTACTTC. It specifies CASSFGTYGYEQYF.

This clonotype was seen more than once but under ten times. The chain carries TRBV18 and TRBJ2-1, with D perhaps TRBD2 (6 bases). The CDR3 sequence is 13 residues long. Between the trimmed V and J ends, which lost 6 bases and 8 bases, there was a span of 14 bases. Germline V CDR1 and CDR2: KGHSH, LQKENI. The CDR3 here is CASSQPTGDEQFF. The CDR3 DNA reads TGTGCCAGCTCCCAGCCGACGGGAGATGAGCAGTTCTTC.

Only a few counts were recorded for this clonotype. Because it lacks the conserved phenylalanine or tryptophan at the end, this CDR3 is likely a read error. This rearrangement joins TRBV6-6 to TRBJ2-7; 7 bases match TRBD1. Trimming at V came to 4 bases and at J to 6 bases, leaving 9 bases not matched to a gene. The CDR3 extends over 14 amino acids. CDR1 and CDR2 (germline): MNHNY, SVGAGI (reference sequence). Here the CDR3 DNA reads TGTGCCAGCAGTTCTCGGACAGGCGTGCGCGAGCAGTACTTA. Translating it yields CASSSRTGVREQYL.

The chain has TRBV11-2 and TRBJ2-3, with 10 bases aligning to TRBD2. Trimming at V came to 5 bases and at J to 5 bases, leaving 4 bases not matched to a gene. CDR1 and CDR2 (germline): SGHAT, FQNNGV. The CDR3 contains 14 residues. The CDR3 bases are TGTGCCAGCAGCCCGGGACTAGCGTTAGATACGCAGTATTTT. It codes for CASSPGLALDTQYF.

The rearrangement links TRBV24-1 to TRBJ2-3; D is unresolved. V was cut by 4 bases and J by 6 bases, with 7 bases left in between. Per the germline V gene, CDR1 is KGHDR and CDR2 is SFDVKD. CDR3 length equals 12 residues. This CDR3 reads CATSEARDTQYF. The CDR3 nucleotides read TGTGCCACCAGTGAAGCCAGGGATACGCAGTATTTT.

The chain combines TRBV11-2 with TRBJ1-2, with a possible D match to TRBD1 (6 bases). Germline V gives CDR1 SGHAT, CDR2 FQNNGV. V shed 5 bases and J shed 7 bases, with 14 bases lying between them. This CDR3 comprises 13 residues. Here the CDR3 DNA reads TGTGCCAGCAGCCGGGGGCTCTATGGTGGCTACACCTTC. As protein: CASSRGLYGGYTF.

The chain uses TRBV21-1 and TRBJ1-6. TRBV21-1 is a listed pseudogene. The CDR3 is 16 amino acids. As DNA, the CDR3 is TGTGCCAGCAGCAAAGAGGGAGGCTCCTATAATTCACCCCTCCACTTT. Its protein product is CASSKEGGSYNSPLHF.

This clonotype was counted only a few times. The rearrangement joins TRBV11-2 to TRBJ2-1; no firm D call. V was trimmed by 5 bases and J by 2 bases, leaving 13 bases between them. CDR3 length: 15 residues. Germline loops: CDR1 SGHAT, CDR2 FQNNGV. The CDR3 protein is CASSLVQEAYNEQFF. The DNA of the CDR3 is TGTGCCAGCAGCCTCGTTCAGGAAGCCTACAATGAGCAGTTCTTC.

Ten or more counts support this clonotype. CDR3 in amino acids: CASLRQPINYGYTF. In DNA form, the CDR3 reads TGCGCCAGCCTCCGACAGCCAATTAACTATGGCTACACCTTC. J is TRBJ1-2 and V is TRBV10-1; the D gene is possibly TRBD1 (5 bases). The germline V and J ends were trimmed by 8 bases and 1 base, with 14 bases remaining between them. Germline V gene lookup returns CDR1 WNHNN and CDR2 SYGVQD (reference sequence). The CDR3 is 14 residues long.

Many counts were recorded for this clonotype. The J gene is TRBJ2-7, the V gene TRBV12-3 or TRBV12-4; tentative D call: TRBD2 (6 bases). The V end was cut by 3 bases, the J end by 5 bases, with 20 bases between. This CDR3 is 16 amino acids long. CDR3 region: CASSFLDGGVRDEQYF. The CDR3 nucleotides are TGTGCCAGCAGTTTTCTGGACGGGGGAGTTCGGGACGAGCAGTACTTC.

The V gene is TRBV7-2, the J gene TRBJ1-6; D perhaps matches TRBD1 (5 bases). The CDR3 has 14 residues. Germline lookup yields CDR1 SGHTA and CDR2 FQGNSA. Deletions cut 6 bases from V and 10 bases from J, with 16 bases between. CDR3 residues: CASRSIQGTSPLHF. CDR3 in DNA: TGTGCCAGCAGATCAATTCAGGGTACCTCACCCCTCCACTTT.

The CDR3 bases are TGCAGCGTTGATGACGGACAGGGCTACTATGGCTACACCTTC. Protein: CSVDDGQGYYGYTF. The V call is TRBV29-1, the J call TRBJ1-2; 8 bases are a match to TRBD1. Losses at the gene ends were 3 bases for V and 3 bases for J; bases not matched to a gene: 6. CDR3 length equals 14 residues. Germline values: CDR1 SQVTM, CDR2 ANQGSEA.